This T cell receptor beta chain is drawn from a study of lymphopenia after photon versus proton radiotherapy. This CDR3 contains 19 residues. Germline CDR1 and CDR2: MNHNS and SASEGT. V was clipped by 0 bases and J by 0 bases; unmatched bases: 8. General study results and limits: Under photons, naive T cells and diversity fell while effector/memory populations rose. Post-nadir diversity loss with photons came from oligoclonal expansion, particularly CD8+ Temra cells. A bigger post-nadir fall in TCR diversity correlated inversely with survival time in deceased patients. Only patients who died were analyzed for survival; proton advantage is unproven.

Repertoires were generated with immunoSEQ multiplex PCR, while TCRdb's copy carries only in-frame clones and drops some. Here the sample spans 150,000 to 200,000 clones, around 85% being singletons. As concerns this clone: Its antigen remains unidentified.

This TCR came from a man between 45 and 60 years old with gastric cancer. This chain connects TRBV6-1 to TRBJ2-3, with 11 bases lining up with TRBD2. The specimen was peripheral blood, collected from a patient treated with photon-based radiotherapy. CDR3 in amino acids: CASSEAPGLAALSTDTQYF. The CDR3 DNA is TGTGCCAGCAGTGAAGCGCCGGGACTAGCGGCCCTTAGCACAGATACGCAGTATTTT.